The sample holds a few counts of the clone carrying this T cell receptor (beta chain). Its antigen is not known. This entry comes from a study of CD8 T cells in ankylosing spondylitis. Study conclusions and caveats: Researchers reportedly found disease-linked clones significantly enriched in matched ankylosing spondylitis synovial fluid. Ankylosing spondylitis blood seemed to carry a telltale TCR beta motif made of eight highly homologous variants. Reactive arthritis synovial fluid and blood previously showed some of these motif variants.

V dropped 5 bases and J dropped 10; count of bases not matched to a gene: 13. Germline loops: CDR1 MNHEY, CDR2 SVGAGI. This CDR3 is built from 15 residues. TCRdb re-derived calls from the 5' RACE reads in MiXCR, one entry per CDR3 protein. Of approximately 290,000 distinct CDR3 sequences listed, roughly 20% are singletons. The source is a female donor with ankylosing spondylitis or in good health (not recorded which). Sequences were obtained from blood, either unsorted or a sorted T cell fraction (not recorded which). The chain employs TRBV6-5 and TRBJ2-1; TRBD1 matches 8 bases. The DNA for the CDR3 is TGTGCCAGCAGTATACAGGGGGGTCGAGGAAGGGAGCAGTTCTTC. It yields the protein CASSIQGGRGREQFF.